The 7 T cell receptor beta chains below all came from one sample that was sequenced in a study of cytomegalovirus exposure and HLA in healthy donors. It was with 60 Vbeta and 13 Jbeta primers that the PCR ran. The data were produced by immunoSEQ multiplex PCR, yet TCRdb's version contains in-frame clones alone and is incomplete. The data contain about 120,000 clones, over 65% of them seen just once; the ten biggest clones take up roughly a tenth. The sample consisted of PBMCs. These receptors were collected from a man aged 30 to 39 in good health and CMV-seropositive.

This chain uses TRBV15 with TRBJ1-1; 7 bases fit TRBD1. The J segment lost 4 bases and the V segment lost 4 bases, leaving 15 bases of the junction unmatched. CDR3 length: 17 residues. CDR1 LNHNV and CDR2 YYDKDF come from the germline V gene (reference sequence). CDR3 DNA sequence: TGTGCCACCAGCATACTCCATACAGGGGTTTGGAGCACTGAAGCTTTCTTT. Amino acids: CATSILHTGVWSTEAFF.

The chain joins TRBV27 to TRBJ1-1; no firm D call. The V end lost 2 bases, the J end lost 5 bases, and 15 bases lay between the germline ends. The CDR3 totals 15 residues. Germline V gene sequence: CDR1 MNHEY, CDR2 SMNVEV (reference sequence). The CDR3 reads CASSLMHRGITEAFF. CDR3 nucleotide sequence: TGTGCCAGCAGTTTAATGCACCGGGGTATAACTGAAGCTTTCTTT.

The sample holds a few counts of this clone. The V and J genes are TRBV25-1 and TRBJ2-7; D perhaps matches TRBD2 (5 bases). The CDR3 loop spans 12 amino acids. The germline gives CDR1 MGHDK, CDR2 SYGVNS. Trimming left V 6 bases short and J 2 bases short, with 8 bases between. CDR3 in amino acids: CASRGAPYEQYF. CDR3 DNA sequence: TGTGCCAGCAGGGGAGCTCCCTACGAGCAGTACTTC.

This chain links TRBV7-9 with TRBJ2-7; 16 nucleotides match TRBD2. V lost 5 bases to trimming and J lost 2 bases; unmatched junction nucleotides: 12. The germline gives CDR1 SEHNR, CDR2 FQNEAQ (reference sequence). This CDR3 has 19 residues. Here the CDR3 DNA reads TGTGCCAGCAGCCCGGGACTAGCGGGAGGGGAAGATACAACCTACGAGCAGTACTTC. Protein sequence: CASSPGLAGGEDTTYEQYF.

The CDR3 sequence is CASSSGQGPIRFF. The CDR3 nucleotides read TGCGCCAGCAGCTCGGGACAGGGCCCTATACGGTTCTTC. This rearrangement joins TRBV5-1 to TRBJ2-1; TRBD1 matches 9 bases. The germline CDR1 and CDR2 sequences are SGHRS and YFSETQ. This CDR3 has 13 residues. J lost 15 bases, V lost 3 bases, and 10 bases had no gene match.

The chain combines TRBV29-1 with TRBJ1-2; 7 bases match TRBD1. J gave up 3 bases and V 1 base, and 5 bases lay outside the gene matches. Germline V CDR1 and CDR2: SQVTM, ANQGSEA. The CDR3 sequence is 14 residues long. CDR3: CSVEAGGYDYGYTF. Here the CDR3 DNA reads TGCAGCGTTGAAGCAGGGGGGTATGACTATGGCTACACCTTC.

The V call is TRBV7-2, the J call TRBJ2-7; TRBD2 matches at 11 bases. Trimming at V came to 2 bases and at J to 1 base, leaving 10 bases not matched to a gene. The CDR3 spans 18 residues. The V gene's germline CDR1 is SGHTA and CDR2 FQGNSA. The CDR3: CASSLSPSGRTASYEQYF. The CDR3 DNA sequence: TGTGCCAGCAGCTTATCCCCTAGCGGGAGGACGGCGTCCTACGAGCAGTACTTC.